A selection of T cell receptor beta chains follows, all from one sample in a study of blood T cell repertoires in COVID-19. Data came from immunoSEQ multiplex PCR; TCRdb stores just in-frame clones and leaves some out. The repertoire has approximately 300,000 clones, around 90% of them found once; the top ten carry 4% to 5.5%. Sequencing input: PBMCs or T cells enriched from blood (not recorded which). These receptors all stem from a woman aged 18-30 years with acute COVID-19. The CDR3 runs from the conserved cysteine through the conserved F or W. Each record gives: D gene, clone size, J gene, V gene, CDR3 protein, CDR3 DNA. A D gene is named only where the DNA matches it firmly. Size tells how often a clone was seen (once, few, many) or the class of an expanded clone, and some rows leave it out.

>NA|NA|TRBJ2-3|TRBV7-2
CASSPSLIEADTQYF
TGTGCCAGCAGCCCCAGCTTGATTGAGGCGGATACGCAGTATTTT
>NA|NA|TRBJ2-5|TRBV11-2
CASSRGVETQYF
TGTGCCAGCAGCCGCGGCGTCGAGACCCAGTACTTC
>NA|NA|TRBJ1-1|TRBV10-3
CAIRVDMGGNTEAFF
TGTGCCATCAGAGTGGATATGGGGGGTAACACTGAAGCTTTCTTT
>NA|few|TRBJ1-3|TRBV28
CASSLSYLGGAGNTIYF
TGTGCCAGCAGTTTATCCTACCTGGGGGGAGCTGGAAACACCATATATTTT
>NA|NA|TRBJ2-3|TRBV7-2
CASSLAGGDTQYF
TGTGCCAGCAGCTTAGCCGGCGGGGATACGCAGTATTTT
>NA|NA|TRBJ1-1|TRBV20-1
CSARARQGAFF
TGCAGTGCTAGAGCGCGGCAGGGGGCTTTCTTT
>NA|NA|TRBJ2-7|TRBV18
CASSNHRESEQYF
TGTGCCAGCTCTAACCACAGGGAGTCCGAGCAGTACTTC
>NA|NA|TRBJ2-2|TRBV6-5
CASSYDSANTGELFF
TGTGCCAGCAGTTATGACAGCGCGAACACCGGGGAGCTGTTTTTT
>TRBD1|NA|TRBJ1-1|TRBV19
CASTRRQGESAEAFF
TGTGCCAGTACCCGTAGACAGGGGGAAAGCGCTGAAGCTTTCTTT
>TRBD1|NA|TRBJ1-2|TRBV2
CASRETYSAGGASDGYTF
TGTGCCAGCAGGGAGACGTATTCGGCAGGGGGCGCGAGTGATGGCTACACCTTC
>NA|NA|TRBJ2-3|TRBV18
CASSQYRERGDTQYF
TGTGCCAGCTCACAATACAGGGAGAGAGGAGATACGCAGTATTTT
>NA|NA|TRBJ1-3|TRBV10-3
CAISFGHSGSGNTIYF
TGTGCCATCAGTTTCGGACACTCGGGCTCTGGAAACACCATATATTTT
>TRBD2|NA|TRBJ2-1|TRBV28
CASSLILAGGAYNEQFF
TGTGCCAGCAGTTTGATCCTAGCGGGGGGTGCTTACAATGAGCAGTTCTTC
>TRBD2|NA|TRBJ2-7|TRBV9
CASSVNDGLAGNEQYF
TGTGCCAGCAGCGTAAATGACGGGCTAGCGGGAAACGAGCAGTACTTC
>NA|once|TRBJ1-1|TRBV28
CASSLTSKLGGEAFF
TGTGCCAGCAGTCTAACCTCTAAATTGGGAGGAGAAGCTTTCTTT
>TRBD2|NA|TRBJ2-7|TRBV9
CASSVAPTSAGGYEQYF
TGTGCCAGCAGCGTAGCCCCTACTAGCGCAGGAGGCTACGAGCAGTACTTC
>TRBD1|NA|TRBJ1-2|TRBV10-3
CAISGAGGEGYTF
TGTGCCATCAGCGGAGCAGGGGGTGAAGGCTACACCTTC
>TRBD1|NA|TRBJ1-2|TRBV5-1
CASRGDRRLRGYTF
TGCGCCAGCAGAGGGGACAGGAGGTTAAGGGGCTACACCTTC
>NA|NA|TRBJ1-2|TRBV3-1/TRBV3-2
CASSPGVGGYTF
TGTGCCAGCAGCCCGGGGGTAGGAGGCTACACCTTC
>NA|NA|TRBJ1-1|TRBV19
CASYGMNTEAFF
TGTGCCAGTTACGGGATGAACACTGAAGCTTTCTTT
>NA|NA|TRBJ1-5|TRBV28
CASSAGDIPGQHF
TGTGCCAGCAGTGCGGGAGACATCCCAGGGCAGCATTTT
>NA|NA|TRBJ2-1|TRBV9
CASSVLLSNEQFF
TGTGCCAGCAGCGTACTATTAAGTAATGAGCAGTTCTTC
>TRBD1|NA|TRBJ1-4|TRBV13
CASKRGDRGNEKLFF
TGTGCCAGCAAACGAGGGGACAGAGGGAATGAAAAACTGTTTTTT
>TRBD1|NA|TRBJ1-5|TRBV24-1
CATSDSQGGRQPQHF
TGTGCCACCAGTGATTCACAGGGGGGCAGGCAGCCCCAGCATTTT
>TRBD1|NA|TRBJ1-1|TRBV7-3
CASSPVTGIGSEAFF
TGTGCCAGCAGCCCCGTGACAGGGATTGGTTCTGAAGCTTTCTTT
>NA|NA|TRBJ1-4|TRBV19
CASRSRGRGSEKLFF
TGTGCCAGTCGATCCCGGGGGAGGGGGAGCGAAAAACTGTTTTTT
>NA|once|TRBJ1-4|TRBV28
CASTEDYGTVRLFF
TGTGCCAGCACCGAGGATTATGGGACTGTAAGACTGTTTTTT
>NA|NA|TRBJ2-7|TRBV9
CASSVGSRQGSEQYF
TGTGCCAGCAGCGTAGGAAGCCGGCAGGGTAGCGAGCAGTACTTC
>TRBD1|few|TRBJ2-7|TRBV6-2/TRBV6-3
CASSYFPRDRGAYEQYF
TGTGCCAGCAGTTACTTCCCCCGGGACAGGGGTGCCTACGAGCAGTACTTC
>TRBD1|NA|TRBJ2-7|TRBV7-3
CASSLTGDSPFYEQYF
TGTGCCAGCAGCTTAACGGGGGACAGTCCTTTCTACGAGCAGTACTTC
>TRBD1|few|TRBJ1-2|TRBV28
CASRKQGARANYGYTF
TGTGCCAGCAGGAAACAGGGGGCCCGGGCTAACTATGGCTACACCTTC
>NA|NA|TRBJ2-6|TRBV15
CATSRDLGASGANVLTF
TGTGCCACCAGCAGAGATCTGGGGGCATCTGGGGCCAACGTCCTGACTTTC
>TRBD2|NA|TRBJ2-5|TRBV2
CASSVKPGGDF
TGTGCCAGCAGTGTGAAGCCGGGAGGGGACTTC
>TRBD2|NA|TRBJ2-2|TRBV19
CASSMAPGLAGWSGELFF
TGTGCCAGTAGTATGGCCCCTGGACTAGCGGGGTGGTCCGGGGAGCTGTTTTTT
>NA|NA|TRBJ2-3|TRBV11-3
CASSPSRLLSTDTQYF
TGTGCCAGCAGCCCGTCCAGGCTTTTAAGCACAGATACGCAGTATTTT
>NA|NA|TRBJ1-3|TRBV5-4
CASSPLGQLDSGNTIYF
TGTGCCAGCAGCCCCCTCGGACAGCTTGACTCTGGAAACACCATATATTTT
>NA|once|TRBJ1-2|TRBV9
CASSVDLRTDRNYGYTF
TGTGCCAGCAGCGTAGACCTGAGAACCGACAGAAATTATGGCTACACCTTC
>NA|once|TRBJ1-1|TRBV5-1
CASSRQTVDSTEAFF
TGCGCCAGCAGCAGGCAGACAGTCGACAGCACTGAAGCTTTCTTT
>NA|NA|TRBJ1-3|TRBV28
CASSRFDKGNTIYF
TGTGCCAGCAGCCGCTTTGACAAAGGAAACACCATATATTTT
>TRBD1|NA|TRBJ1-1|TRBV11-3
CASTLPTGGAAEAFF
TGTGCCAGCACCCTTCCAACAGGGGGGGCGGCCGAAGCTTTCTTT
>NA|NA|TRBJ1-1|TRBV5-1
CASSLVRGGGEAFF
TGCGCCAGCAGCTTGGTTAGGGGAGGTGGTGAAGCTTTCTTT
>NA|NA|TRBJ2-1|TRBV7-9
CASSAHGGSSYNEQFF
TGTGCCAGCAGCGCCCACGGGGGAAGCTCCTACAATGAGCAGTTCTTC
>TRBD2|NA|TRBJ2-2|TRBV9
CASSERREGPYTGELFF
TGTGCCAGCAGTGAGAGGCGGGAGGGCCCGTACACCGGGGAGCTGTTTTTT
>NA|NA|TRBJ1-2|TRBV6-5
CASSPLPLQDYGYTF
TGTGCCAGCAGCCCCCTGCCCCTTCAGGACTATGGCTACACCTTC
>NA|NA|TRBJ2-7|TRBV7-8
CASSLVDIYEQYF
TGTGCCAGCAGCTTAGTGGACATCTACGAGCAGTACTTC
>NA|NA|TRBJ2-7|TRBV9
CASSVAKRRFSYEQYF
TGTGCCAGCAGCGTAGCAAAGCGCCGATTCTCCTACGAGCAGTACTTC
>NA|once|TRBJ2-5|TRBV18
CASSASSTGLETQYF
TGTGCCAGCTCAGCTAGTTCGACGGGATTGGAGACCCAGTACTTC
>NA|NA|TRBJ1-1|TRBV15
CATTTPITANTEAFF
TGTGCCACCACCACCCCCATTACAGCGAACACTGAAGCTTTCTTT
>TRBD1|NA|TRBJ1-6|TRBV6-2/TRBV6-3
CASSGPGQGSSPLHF
TGTGCCAGCAGTGGCCCGGGACAGGGGAGTTCACCCCTCCACTTT
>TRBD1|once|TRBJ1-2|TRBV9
CASSPRGGPKGYTF
TGTGCCAGCAGCCCTAGAGGGGGCCCCAAAGGCTACACCTTC
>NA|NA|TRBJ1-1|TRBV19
CASNDRGGTEAFF
TGTGCCAGTAATGATAGGGGGGGAACTGAAGCTTTCTTT
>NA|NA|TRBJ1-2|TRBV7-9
CASSLAGRVNYGYTF
TGTGCCAGCAGCTTAGCTGGCAGGGTCAACTATGGCTACACCTTC
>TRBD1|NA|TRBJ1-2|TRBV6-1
CASSEGDRDYGYTF
TGTGCCAGCAGTGAGGGTGACAGGGACTATGGCTACACCTTC
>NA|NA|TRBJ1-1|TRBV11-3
CASSSGRGNTEAFF
TGTGCCAGCAGCTCCGGACGGGGGAACACTGAAGCTTTCTTT
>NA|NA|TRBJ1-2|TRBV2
CASSEPGDYGYTF
TGTGCCAGCAGTGAACCCGGGGACTATGGCTACACCTTC